This TCR beta chain was sequenced during a study of cytomegalovirus exposure and HLA in healthy donors. Study-wide findings and caveats: Reports state that TCR beta sequences accurately predicted most subjects' HLA-A and HLA-B alleles. With further analysis later on, most CMV-associated TCR beta chains appeared HLA-restricted.

60 Vbeta and 13 Jbeta primers were used in PCR. Assay: immunoSEQ multiplex PCR; the TCRdb copy retains only in-frame clones and omits some. This sample has about 110,000 clones, with more than 60% found just once. This clone was seen a few times. Its specificity is not known. The material sequenced was PBMCs. This TCR came from a woman between 40 and 50 years old in good health and CMV-seronegative.

This chain's CDR3 is CASSFVGSRYEQYF. Written as DNA, the CDR3 is TGTGCCAGCAGCTTTGTAGGGAGTCGCTACGAGCAGTACTTC. The chain is built from TRBV7-2 and TRBJ2-7; D might be TRBD2 (5 bases). Germline V gene lookup returns CDR1 SGHTA and CDR2 FQGNSA. The CDR3 runs to 14 residues. With 3 bases removed from V and 3 bases from J, the gap between germline ends came to 12 bases.